This TCR beta chain was captured in a study of low-dose radiotherapy and immunotherapy resistance in tumors. Time point denoted: after trial treatment. Treatment in this sample: LDRT plus nivolumab, ipilimumab, low-dose cyclophosphamide and aspirin (RACIN trial). The CDR3 is made up of 14 amino acids. CDR1 and CDR2 (germline): GTSNPN, SVGIG (reference sequence). Covering alpha and beta chains, TRAV- and TRBV-specific primers were used for the first-strand cDNA. Over approximately 20 PCR cycles, TCRs were amplified from a constant-region primer and V-primer adapter. TCRdb ran MiXCR on the reads and lists one entry per CDR3 protein. The sample holds 80,000 or so distinct CDR3 sequences, less than 20% seen once. This clonotype was seen just once. This could be a read error, since a much larger clone is one nucleotide away.

This clonotype was obtained from a male donor with prostate cancer. The sample here was PBMCs, taken after low-dose radiotherapy plus immunotherapy. The V and J genes are TRBV30 and TRBJ1-6; TRBD1 is a possible D gene (6 bases). In DNA form, the CDR3 reads TGTGCCTTGAGTACGGGACACCATAATTCACCCCTCCACTTT. Amino acids: CALSTGHHNSPLHF.